Here is one T cell receptor (beta chain) with its context. TCRdb called the RT-PCR reads again in MiXCR, with one record for every CDR3 protein. Here the sample spans about 680,000 distinct CDR3 sequences, 13% to 15% being singletons. The CDR3 length is 16 residues. Germline CDR1 MNHEY, CDR2 SVGEGT. V was cut by 3 bases and J by 3 bases, with 15 bases left in between. This receptor was taken from a female donor in good health, serving as a healthy control. Sequencing was carried out using memory CD4+ T cells from blood. The V call is TRBV6-2 or TRBV6-3, the J call TRBJ2-4; D is undetermined. The CDR3: CASSYGVSWDKNIQYF. DNA for the CDR3: TGTGCCAGCAGTTATGGAGTATCTTGGGACAAAAACATTCAGTACTTC.